In its sample, the clone carrying this T cell receptor beta chain was seen many times. Its antigen is not identified. J gave up 11 bases and V 1 base, and 4 bases lay outside the gene matches. The CDR3 runs 12 residues. In germline, CDR1 is SEHNR, CDR2 FQNEAQ (reference sequence). The source of the sample is a study of blood T cells in healthy people across ages. Study-level findings and limits: Measured against age, TCR beta diversity per million T cells decreased in a roughly linear manner.

A J-beta primer mix and a sample-barcoded 5' primer were used in a second PCR of about 7 to 12 cycles. TCRdb itself ran the 5' RACE reads through MiXCR, one entry per CDR3 protein. Among about 640,000 distinct CDR3 sequences, about 30% were seen once, and the ten largest hold 15% to 17%. The source is an elderly woman in good health. The chain couples TRBV7-9 to TRBJ2-5; 7 nucleotides match TRBD1. Sequencing was performed on blood. The CDR3 nucleotides are TGTGCCAGCAGCTTAGGGGACAGTCGGCAGTACTTC. This encodes CASSLGDSRQYF.